The 26 T cell receptor beta chains below all came from one sample that was sequenced in a study of STAT3 mutations in large granular lymphocyte leukemia. Notes on the study in general: Every T-LGLL patient had at least one immunodominant TCRbeta clonotype.

These receptors have no known antigen. TCRdb's copy holds only in-frame clones and misses some; the assay was immunoSEQ multiplex PCR. The sample includes about 42,000 clones, around 80% of them seen just once. What was sequenced was PBMCs. The receptors here all came from a human donor with T large granular lymphocyte leukemia. Some clones in this sample may be carry-over from other donors' samples.

The J gene is TRBJ2-3, the V gene TRBV9; TRBD2 agrees at 12 bases. V trimming: 3 bases; J trimming: 4 bases; junction bases outside the gene matches: 3. This CDR3 has 15 residues. CDR1 and CDR2 from the germline V gene are SGDLS and YYNGEE. This CDR3 is CASSGTSGGPDTQYF. The CDR3 DNA reads as TGTGCCAGCAGCGGTACTAGCGGGGGGCCAGATACGCAGTATTTT.

The V and J genes are TRBV27 and TRBJ2-5; 12 bases line up with TRBD2. This CDR3 comprises 16 residues. Germline V CDR1 and CDR2: MNHEY, SMNVEV (reference sequence). V trimming: 5 bases; J trimming: 1 base; junction bases outside the gene matches: 5. The CDR3 coding sequence is TGTGCCAGCAGTAGATGGACTAGCGGGGCCCAAGAGACCCAGTACTTC. This sequence encodes CASSRWTSGAQETQYF.

Concerning this clone: At the DNA level, this CDR3 is encoded by other sequences in the same sample as well. The chain couples TRBV6-5 to TRBJ2-2; 9 bases match TRBD1. In germline, CDR1 is MNHEY, CDR2 SVGAGI. J gave up 5 bases and V 2 bases, and 0 bases lay outside the gene matches. The CDR3 length is 14 residues. CDR3 region: CASSYDRGTGELFF. The CDR3 DNA follows: TGTGCCAGCAGTTACGACAGGGGGACCGGGGAGCTGTTTTTT.

Written as DNA, the CDR3 is TGTGCCAGCAATTTCGGGACAAACTACGAGCAGTACTTC. Translated: CASNFGTNYEQYF. The chain has TRBV25-1 and TRBJ2-7, with D possibly TRBD1 on 6 matching bases. The CDR3 is made up of 13 amino acids. Trimming took 7 bases from V and 3 from J, leaving 13 bases between them. Germline values: CDR1 MGHDK, CDR2 SYGVNS.

The V call is TRBV2, the J call TRBJ2-2; D ambiguous. V was cut by 10 bases and J by 0 bases, with 15 bases left in between. Germline CDR1 and CDR2: SNHLY and FYNNEI. This CDR3 region has 15 residues. CDR3 loop: CATIRVTTNTGELFF. CDR3 nucleotides: TGTGCCACCATTCGGGTCACAACGAACACCGGGGAGCTGTTTTTT.

This sequence joins TRBV19 and TRBJ1-5, with TRBD1 identical over 8 bases. CDR1 is LNHDA and CDR2 is SQIVND in the germline V gene (reference sequence). V was pared by 5 bases and J by 5 bases, with 11 bases of the junction left unmatched. The CDR3 length is 16 residues. The DNA for the CDR3 is TGTGCCAGTAGTGGGCAGGGGGCTCGGGGGGATCAGCCCCAGCATTTT. As protein: CASSGQGARGDQPQHF.

V is TRBV11-2 and J is TRBJ2-7; D gene unclear. CDR3 length: 13 amino acids. The germline V gene encodes CDR1 SGHAT and CDR2 FQNNGV. With 4 bases removed from V and 1 base from J, the gap between germline ends came to 8 bases. In DNA, the CDR3 is TGTGCCAGCAGCTCCCCTAGATCCTACGAGCAGTACGTC. It specifies CASSSPRSYEQYV.

The chain is built from TRBV19 and TRBJ1-2; tentative D call: TRBD1 (5 bases). The ends were cut back, 7 bases at V and 4 bases at J, with 19 bases in the middle. The CDR3 loop spans 15 amino acids. Per germline, CDR1 LNHDA and CDR2 SQIVND (reference sequence). DNA of the CDR3: TGTGCCAGTACTCAGGGCGGCGGGTTAGGCTATGGCTACACCTTC. Residues: CASTQGGGLGYGYTF.

V and J are TRBV28 and TRBJ2-2; D call uncertain. The CDR3 spans 11 residues. Germline assignment: CDR1 MDHEN and CDR2 SYDVKM. V lost 3 bases and J 13 bases, leaving 9 bases between the germline ends. The CDR3 DNA is TGTGCCAGCAGTTTGGGGAACGCGCTGTTTTTT. Its translation: CASSLGNALFF.

The gene calls are TRBV28 and TRBJ1-1; D gene unclear. The CDR3 runs to 12 residues. Germline-derived CDR1 and CDR2 are MDHEN and SYDVKM. V was clipped by 1 base and J by 6 bases, with 6 bases between them. The CDR3 here is CASSLFSSEAFF. The CDR3 DNA follows: TGTGCCAGCAGTTTATTTTCGTCTGAAGCTTTCTTT. The full variable domain, completed using reference TRBV28 and TRBJ1-1, is DVKVTQSSRYLVKRTGEKVFLECVQDMDHENMFWYRQDPGLGLRLIYFSYDVKMKEKGDIPEGYSVSREKKERFSLILESASTNQTSMYLCASSLFSSEAFFGQGTRLTVV.

The V and J genes are TRBV28 and TRBJ1-5; 7 bases fit TRBD1. Germline V gene data show CDR1 as MDHEN and CDR2 as SYDVKM. The CDR3 contains 15 residues. V lost 5 bases and J lost 2; bases outside the gene matches: 6. DNA for the CDR3: TGTGCCAGCAGTACCCGGGACAGCCGCAATCAGCCCCAGCATTTT. It specifies CASSTRDSRNQPQHF.

The chain employs TRBV30 and TRBJ2-1; 7 positions match TRBD2. J was trimmed by 9 bases and V by 0 bases; bases with no gene match: 8. The CDR3 contains 14 residues. Germline CDR1 is GTSNPN and CDR2 is SVGIG (reference sequence). CDR3 nucleotides: TGTGCCTGGAGTGTAATGGGGGGGGACCGTGAGCAGTTCTTC. The encoded protein is CAWSVMGGDREQFF. The variable domain in full, completed from reference TRBV30 and TRBJ2-1, reads SQTIHQWPATLVQPVGSPLSLECTVEGTSNPNLYWYRQAAGRGLQLLFYSVGIGQISSEVPQNLSASRPQDRQFILSSKKLLLSDSGFYLCAWSVMGGDREQFFGPGTRLTVL.

The chain uses TRBV7-9 and TRBJ1-1; D not certain. The germline V and J ends were trimmed by 1 base and 1 base, with 7 bases remaining between them. Germline loops: CDR1 SEHNR, CDR2 FQNEAQ (reference sequence). The CDR3 is 14 residues long. In nucleotides, the CDR3 is TGTGCCAGCAGCTTAGGCGCAGGGAACACTGAAGCTTTCTTT. It yields the protein CASSLGAGNTEAFF.

The gene calls are TRBV5-1 and TRBJ2-5; the D is unclear. Germline V gene lookup returns CDR1 SGHRS and CDR2 YFSETQ. CDR3 length equals 13 residues. V was cut by 4 bases and J by 0 bases, with 7 bases left in between. In DNA, the CDR3 is TGCGCCAGCAGCCGGCTGGACCAAGAGACCCAGTACTTC. Residues: CASSRLDQETQYF.

The V gene is TRBV5-4, the J gene TRBJ1-2; D might be TRBD1 (5 bases). V was shortened by 5 bases and J by 6 bases, with 14 bases between the two germline ends. Germline V gene sequence: CDR1 SGHNT, CDR2 YYREEE (reference sequence). The length of the CDR3 is 13 residues. CDR3 sequence reads: CASSPGRGDGYTF. The CDR3 DNA reads TGTGCCAGCAGTCCGGGGAGGGGTGATGGCTACACCTTC. Complete variable domain (other parts from reference TRBV5-4 and TRBJ1-2): ETGVTQSPTHLIKTRGQQVTLRCSSQSGHNTVSWYQQALGQGPQFIFQYYREEENGRGNFPPRFSGLQFPNYSSELNVNALELDDSALYLCASSPGRGDGYTFGSGTRLTVV.

J is TRBJ2-3 and V is TRBV19; possible D gene TRBD2, 5 bases. With 4 bases removed from V and 2 bases from J, the gap between germline ends came to 10 bases. Per germline, CDR1 LNHDA and CDR2 SQIVND (reference sequence). The CDR3 length is 14 residues. The CDR3 DNA follows: TGTGCCAGTAGTAGGGTAGCGTCCACAGATACGCAGTATTTT. Amino acids: CASSRVASTDTQYF.

V and J are TRBV5-4 and TRBJ2-5; 12 positions agree with TRBD2. The CDR3 is 16 amino acids. V was pared by 5 bases and J by 0 bases, with 5 bases of the junction left unmatched. Germline-derived CDR1 and CDR2 are SGHNT and YYREEE (reference sequence). In DNA, the CDR3 is TGTGCCAGCAGTTCGACTAGCGGGAGTAACCAAGAGACCCAGTACTTC. Residues: CASSSTSGSNQETQYF.

This clone has more than one count but fewer than ten. The chain carries TRBV2 and TRBJ1-5; perhaps TRBD1 as D (5 bases). The V end was cut by 3 bases, the J end by 5 bases, with 14 bases between. Germline CDR1 reads SNHLY; CDR2 reads FYNNEI. CDR3 size: 15 residues. CDR3 region: CASSERQRGYQPQHF. DNA for the CDR3: TGTGCCAGCAGTGAGCGACAGCGAGGCTATCAGCCCCAGCATTTT.

V is TRBV7-9 and J is TRBJ1-1; D may be TRBD1 (5 bases). Germline loops: CDR1 SEHNR, CDR2 FQNEAQ (reference sequence). This CDR3 has 15 amino acids. V lost 5 bases, J lost 4 bases, and 17 bases lay in between. The CDR3 DNA reads as TGTGCCAGCAGCCCGCGGGACCTCTGGACCACTGAAGCTTTCTTT. It encodes CASSPRDLWTTEAFF.

This clone came up once. The gene calls are TRBV7-9 and TRBJ2-1; 12 bases map to TRBD2. Germline V gene lookup returns CDR1 SEHNR and CDR2 FQNEAQ (reference sequence). J was trimmed by 3 bases and V by 1 base; bases with no gene match: 10. The length of the CDR3 is 19 residues. The CDR3 coding sequence is TGTGCCAGCAGCTTAGGGTCTAGCGGGGGGGCTTATTTCTACAATGAGCAGTTCTTC. It is translated as CASSLGSSGGAYFYNEQFF.

This chain's CDR3 is CASSNRAGETQYF. The CDR3 DNA is TGTGCCAGCAGCAACCGGGCGGGGGAGACCCAGTACTTC. The chain employs TRBV7-9 and TRBJ2-5; D may be TRBD2 (6 bases). The CDR3 totals 13 residues. Per the germline V gene, CDR1 is SEHNR and CDR2 is FQNEAQ (reference sequence). The V end was cut by 5 bases, the J end by 5 bases, with 12 bases between. Complete variable domain (other parts from reference TRBV7-9 and TRBJ2-5): DTGVSQNPRHKITKRGQNVTFRCDPISEHNRLYWYRQTLGQGPEFLTYFQNEAQLEKSRLLSDRFSAERPKGSFSTLEIQRTEQGDSAMYLCASSNRAGETQYFGPGTRLLVL.

CDR3 nucleotide sequence: TGTGCCAGCAGTGAATTTGTCTCCTACGAGCAGTACGTC. Translated: CASSEFVSYEQYV. The rearrangement uses TRBV2 and TRBJ2-7; the D is unclear. The V and J ends lost 2 bases and 0 bases respectively, with 5 bases between them. The CDR3 has 13 residues. Germline loops: CDR1 SNHLY, CDR2 FYNNEI.

The chain joins TRBV5-1 to TRBJ2-1; D unresolved. Germline V CDR1 and CDR2: SGHRS, YFSETQ. The CDR3 sequence is 14 residues long. V shed 2 bases and J shed 5 bases, with 11 bases lying between them. In DNA, the CDR3 is TGCGCCAGCAGCTTCTTAGGGAATAACAATGAGCAGTTCTTC. The encoded protein is CASSFLGNNNEQFF.

The chain recombines TRBV7-9 with TRBJ2-6, with 8 bases that match TRBD1. Unmatched junction bases numbered 7, after V lost 5 bases and J lost 4 bases. The CDR3 is 16 residues long. Germline V CDR1 and CDR2: SEHNR, FQNEAQ (reference sequence). CDR3: CASSLRTGLGANVLTF. In DNA, the CDR3 is TGTGCCAGCAGCCTCAGGACAGGGCTAGGGGCCAACGTCCTGACTTTC.

This clone has a single count. This chain links TRBV5-4 with TRBJ1-2, with D unclear. The CDR3 length is 16 residues. Germline V gives CDR1 SGHNT, CDR2 YYREEE (reference sequence). V was shortened by 1 base and J by 1 base, with 14 bases between the two germline ends. Here the CDR3 reads CASSLILQAHNYGYTF. CDR3 DNA sequence: TGTGCCAGCAGCTTGATATTGCAGGCCCATAACTATGGCTACACCTTC.

This clone was counted a single time. The rearrangement joins TRBV11-2 to TRBJ1-1; TRBD1 is a possible D gene (5 bases). Trimming cost V 1 base and J 5 bases, with 14 bases left between them. Germline V CDR1 and CDR2: SGHAT, FQNNGV. The length of the CDR3 is 15 residues. For the CDR3, the DNA is TGTGCCAGCAGCTTAGCCCCAGGGACGCGGACTGAAGCTTTCTTT. As protein: CASSLAPGTRTEAFF.